Following are 9 T cell receptor beta chains from one sample sequenced in a study of regulatory T cells in long-lasting Graves disease. Time point denoted: newly diagnosed GD, antithyroid drugs for less than 3 months. From RNA extracted from PBMCs, the TCR library was made. Sequencing libraries for TCR beta were prepared with iRepertoire HTBI primers and Arm-PCR of CDR3 regions. TCRdb called the multiplex PCR reads again in MiXCR, with one record for every CDR3 protein. The sample consists of roughly 420,000 distinct CDR3 sequences, roughly 15% of them appearing once. These data were also filed under a second study, of T cells in Graves' hyperthyroidism and ophthalmopathy.

The material sequenced was peripheral blood mononuclear cells (PBMCs), taken at new diagnosis, from a patient treated with antithyroid drugs. The receptors originated from a woman in her late teens or twenties with Graves disease.

This chain connects TRBV28 to TRBJ2-2, with TRBD2 identical over 7 bases. The V and J ends lost 3 bases and 1 base, in that order; junction bases with no gene match: 8. The germline gives CDR1 MDHEN, CDR2 SYDVKM. The CDR3 is 17 amino acids. CDR3 in amino acids: CASSFRLAVRNTGELFF. Written as DNA, the CDR3 is TGTGCCAGCAGTTTTCGACTAGCTGTTAGGAACACCGGGGAGCTGTTTTTT.

This clonotype turned up a few times. The rearrangement links TRBV2 to TRBJ2-7; no definite D call. The CDR3 length is 14 residues. Germline CDR1 SNHLY, CDR2 FYNNEI. The germline V and J ends were trimmed by 6 bases and 3 bases, with 15 bases remaining between them. Written as DNA, the CDR3 is TGTGCCAGCAGAGTCGGAAGTTCGTACTACGAGCAGTACTTC. Encoded protein: CASRVGSSYYEQYF.

This clonotype was detected ten times or more. This chain links TRBV7-9 with TRBJ2-7; 8 nucleotides line up with TRBD2. CDR1 is SEHNR and CDR2 is FQNEAQ in the germline V gene (reference sequence). This CDR3 has 15 residues. V trimming: 0 bases; J trimming: 2 bases; junction bases outside the gene matches: 3. This chain's CDR3 is CASSLASGVTYEQYF. CDR3 DNA sequence: TGTGCCAGCAGCTTAGCTAGCGGGGTCACCTACGAGCAGTACTTC.

This clonotype was recorded many times. The genes are TRBV3-1 and TRBJ2-3; D gene unclear. CDR1 LGHDT and CDR2 YNNKEL come from the germline V gene (reference sequence). Trimming removed 1 base from V and 2 bases from J, with 10 bases in between. The CDR3 loop spans 15 amino acids. The CDR3 sequence is CASSQGGVTTDTQYF. As DNA, the CDR3 is TGTGCCAGCAGCCAAGGAGGTGTTACCACAGATACGCAGTATTTT.

This clonotype was seen only once. This chain connects TRBV20-1 to TRBJ2-5, with D unresolved. The CDR3 is made up of 11 amino acids. Trimming stripped 3 bases from V and 2 bases from J, with 4 bases between. The germline gives CDR1 DFQATT, CDR2 SNEGSKA (reference sequence). CDR3 sequence (DNA): TGCAGTGCTAGCGGACAAGAGACCCAGTACTTC. This codes for CSASGQETQYF.

There are a few counts of this clonotype. The chain has TRBV12-3 or TRBV12-4 and TRBJ1-2, with TRBD1 identical over 9 bases. This CDR3 has 18 residues. Trimming cost V 3 bases and J 4 bases; bases outside gene matches: 15. CDR3 loop: CASSFTGQGLEESYGYTF. The DNA for the CDR3 is TGTGCCAGCAGTTTTACGGGACAGGGTCTCGAGGAGAGCTATGGCTACACCTTC.

This clonotype was detected a few times. This chain links TRBV5-5 with TRBJ2-5; 7 bases are a match to TRBD2. With V trimmed by 10 bases and J by 5 bases, 23 bases remained unmatched. The CDR3 is 17 amino acids. Germline V gene data show CDR1 as SGHKS and CDR2 as YYEKEE (reference sequence). Here the CDR3 reads CASTGRGVGGSFETQYF. The CDR3 nucleotides are TGTGCCTCTACAGGTCGAGGGGTTGGCGGGAGCTTTGAGACCCAGTACTTC.

V is TRBV5-1 and J is TRBJ2-4, with 7 bases matching TRBD2. The germline gives CDR1 SGHRS, CDR2 YFSETQ. Trimming took 3 bases from V and 2 from J; bases not matched to a gene: 11. The CDR3 covers 17 residues. The CDR3 DNA reads TGCGCCAGCAGCTCGGCAGCGTCTAGCGGCCCCAAAAACATTCAGTACTTC. Its protein product is CASSSAASSGPKNIQYF.

Many counts were recorded for this clonotype. V is TRBV30 and J is TRBJ2-1, with D maybe TRBD1 (5 bases). With 3 bases removed from V and 5 bases from J, the gap between germline ends came to 11 bases. Germline CDR1 and CDR2: GTSNPN and SVGIG (reference sequence). The CDR3 loop spans 13 amino acids. The CDR3 here is CAWSPAGNNEQFF. The CDR3, as DNA: TGTGCCTGGAGCCCGGCAGGGAACAATGAGCAGTTCTTC.